These 15 T cell receptor beta chains were all obtained from the same sample, sequenced in a study of T-cell reconstitution after alpha-beta-depleted transplantation in children listed by TCRdb under 2016. This sample's treatment or condition label indicates: allogeneic hematopoietic cell transplantation with graft depleted of TCRalphabeta T cells and CD19 B cells. Libraries were made using PCR. The sequencing machine was an Illumina HiSeq 2500. Molecular barcoding was employed in the preparation of TCR libraries, with unique molecular identifiers being used to normalize TCRbeta repertoire quantification. TCRdb reran the public reads through fastp at Q25 and MiXCR, keeping productive beta chains. Records with the same CDR3 protein are collapsed into one entry carrying the most frequent genes and DNA. This sample lists a few hundred thousand distinct CDR3 sequences; roughly 7.1% were detected once. Jointly, the top ten make up 5.5% of the sample.

Sequencing was performed on PBMCs, taken before TCRalphabeta/CD19-depleted stem cell transplant. The receptors stem from a boy younger than 10 with acute lymphoblastic leukemia, due to receive a stem cell transplant.

This clonotype was recorded a few times. This rearrangement joins TRBV20-1 to TRBJ1-1, with D possibly being TRBD1 (5 bases). The CDR3 runs 13 residues. Per the germline V gene, CDR1 is DFQATT and CDR2 is SNEGSKA (reference sequence). The germline V and J ends were trimmed by 7 bases and 1 base, with 13 bases remaining between them. CDR3 sequence: CSGVGPTNTEAFF. In nucleotides, the CDR3 is TGCAGTGGCGTGGGACCCACGAACACTGAAGCTTTCTTT.

This clonotype occurred many times. The gene calls are TRBV3-1 and TRBJ2-7; D not certain. Trimming pared 4 bases from V and 4 bases from J, leaving 8 bases between. The CDR3 has 12 amino acids. Germline CDR1 and CDR2: LGHDT and YNNKEL (reference sequence). CDR3 DNA: TGTGCCAGCAGCCCAGACTTATACGAGCAGTACTTC. Translated, it gives CASSPDLYEQYF.

This clonotype was detected many times. The J gene is TRBJ2-3, the V gene TRBV29-1, with 8 bases lining up with TRBD2. The J segment lost 2 bases and the V segment lost 5 bases, leaving 6 bases of the junction unmatched. Germline V CDR1 and CDR2: SQVTM, ANQGSEA. The CDR3 is 14 amino acids. The CDR3 region has the DNA TGCAGCGTTTTAAGCGGGGGCATCACAGATACGCAGTATTTT. Translation gives CSVLSGGITDTQYF.

This clonotype was found many times. V gene TRBV3-1 combines with J gene TRBJ1-2; TRBD1 matches 7 bases. Per the germline V gene, CDR1 is LGHDT and CDR2 is YNNKEL (reference sequence). J lost 6 bases, V lost 5 bases, and 9 bases had no gene match. This CDR3 has 14 amino acids. The CDR3 sequence is CASSFRQGANGYTF. CDR3 sequence (DNA): TGTGCCAGCAGCTTCCGACAGGGTGCCAATGGCTACACCTTC.

The rearrangement links TRBV19 to TRBJ1-6; 7 bases map to TRBD1. The V gene's germline CDR1 is LNHDA and CDR2 SQIVND (reference sequence). The trim removed 11 bases at V and 3 bases at J, leaving 4 bases unmatched. The CDR3 covers 13 residues. The CDR3 is CAAGTDYNSPLHF. In DNA, the CDR3 is TGTGCCGCAGGGACAGACTATAATTCACCCCTCCACTTT.

This clonotype was seen at least ten times. The genes are TRBV11-2 and TRBJ2-1; D remains unclear. This CDR3 region has 11 residues. Germline V CDR1 and CDR2: SGHAT, FQNNGV. Trimming took 3 bases from V and 10 from J, leaving 7 bases between them. For the CDR3, the DNA is TGTGCCAGCAGCTTTTCCGGCGAGCAGTTCTTC. Translating gives CASSFSGEQFF.

This clonotype was seen many times. The chain recombines TRBV4-3 with TRBJ1-5, with 7 bases aligning to TRBD1. CDR1 and CDR2 from the germline V gene are LGHNA and YSLEER. CDR3 length equals 16 residues. V gave up 0 bases and J gave up 5 bases; unmatched junction bases: 7. The CDR3 coding sequence is TGCGCCAGCAGCCAAGAAAGGGGGCAGAAGTATCAGCCCCAGCATTTT. Amino acid sequence: CASSQERGQKYQPQHF.

This clonotype has just a few counts. This chain links TRBV20-1 with TRBJ2-7; 9 bases align to TRBD2. CDR1 DFQATT and CDR2 SNEGSKA come from the germline V gene (reference sequence). This CDR3 comprises 14 residues. J gave up 4 bases and V 3 bases, and 7 bases lay outside the gene matches. The CDR3 region has the DNA TGCAGTGCTAGTAACCTAGCGGGAATTTACGAGCAGTACTTC. Protein: CSASNLAGIYEQYF.

The chain links TRBV2 to TRBJ2-2, with D perhaps TRBD1 (6 bases). Trimming removed 6 bases at V and 3 bases at J, with 8 bases between. CDR1 SNHLY and CDR2 FYNNEI come from the germline V gene. The CDR3 has 13 amino acids. The CDR3 sequence is CASSRQDTGELFF. DNA for the CDR3: TGTGCCAGCAGCCGACAGGACACCGGGGAGCTGTTTTTT.

This clonotype was seen a few times. The rearrangement uses TRBV6-2 or TRBV6-3 and TRBJ2-7; TRBD1 is a possible D gene (6 bases). V was cut by 2 bases and J by 2 bases, with 22 bases left in between. Germline assignment: CDR1 MNHEY and CDR2 SVGEGT. The CDR3 runs 18 residues. The CDR3 DNA reads TGTGCCAGCAGTTACACGCCCGGAATTGACAGGAATCCCTACGAGCAGTACTTC. Its protein product is CASSYTPGIDRNPYEQYF.

This clonotype showed up many times. The gene calls are TRBV20-1 and TRBJ2-5; D ambiguous. Germline V gene lookup returns CDR1 DFQATT and CDR2 SNEGSKA (reference sequence). Deletions cut 1 base from V and 1 base from J, with 10 bases between. The CDR3 has 14 residues. The CDR3 DNA reads TGCAGTGCTAGAGCCTCACGCCTCCAAGAGACCCAGTACTTC. It specifies CSARASRLQETQYF.

As to this clonotype: One junction end disagrees with the germline gene, perhaps due to a read error. The gene calls are TRBV12-3 or TRBV12-4 and TRBJ2-6, with unresolved D. CDR3 length: 18 amino acids. In DNA form, the CDR3 reads TGTACCAGCTGGCTATCGACAAGGGTAGCCACTGGGGCCAACGTCCTGACTTTC. It encodes CTSWLSTRVATGANVLTF.

This clonotype appeared many times. The chain couples TRBV6-1 to TRBJ2-2; D is uncertain. The CDR3 contains 13 residues. Trimming took off 5 bases at V and 7 bases at J, with 11 bases between the two ends. Germline CDR1 MNHNS, CDR2 SASEGT. CDR3 region: CASSPVAVGELFF. DNA for the CDR3: TGTGCCAGCAGTCCCGTTGCGGTCGGGGAGCTGTTTTTT.

The chain employs TRBV5-1 and TRBJ2-7; TRBD2 matches at 8 bases. Germline V gene sequence: CDR1 SGHRS, CDR2 YFSETQ. J lost 6 bases, V lost 4 bases, and 9 bases had no gene match. The CDR3 covers 14 residues. This CDR3 reads CASSRTSLSGEQYF. CDR3 bases: TGCGCCAGCAGCCGGACTAGCCTTTCGGGCGAGCAGTACTTC.

In its sample, this clonotype was seen many times. The chain uses TRBV5-1 and TRBJ2-3, with 7 bases matching TRBD1. The CDR3 sequence is 16 residues long. The germline CDR1 and CDR2 sequences are SGHRS and YFSETQ. Trimming at V came to 3 bases and at J to 3 bases, leaving 10 bases not matched to a gene. CDR3 sequence: CASSSGEGGWTDTQYF. In DNA form, the CDR3 reads TGCGCCAGCAGCTCAGGGGAAGGGGGCTGGACAGATACGCAGTATTTT.